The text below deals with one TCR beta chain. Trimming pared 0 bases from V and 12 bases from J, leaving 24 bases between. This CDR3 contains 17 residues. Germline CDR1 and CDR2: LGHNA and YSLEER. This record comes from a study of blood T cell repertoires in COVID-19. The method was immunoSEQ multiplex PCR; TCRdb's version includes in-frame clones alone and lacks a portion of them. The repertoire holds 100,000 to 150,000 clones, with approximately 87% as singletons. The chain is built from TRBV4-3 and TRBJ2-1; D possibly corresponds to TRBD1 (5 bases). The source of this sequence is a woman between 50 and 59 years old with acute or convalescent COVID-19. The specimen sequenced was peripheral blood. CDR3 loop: CASSQDQGWQGPQWQFF. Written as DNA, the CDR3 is TGCGCCAGCAGCCAAGATCAGGGATGGCAGGGCCCTCAGTGGCAGTTCTTC.